The subject of this entry is one TCR beta chain. Profiled with immunoSEQ multiplex PCR; TCRdb holds only in-frame clones, not every one. This sample has 45,000 to 55,000 clones, with around four fifths found just once. The data derive from a study of T cell responses to AZD1222 COVID-19 vaccine. Per germline, CDR1 MNHEY and CDR2 SVGEGT. The CDR3 totals 11 residues. The V and J ends lost 2 bases and 8 bases respectively, with 6 bases between them. Sequenced material: peripheral blood, taken on day 0 of AZD1222 vaccination. This sequence was found in an adult in good health. This chain joins TRBV6-2 or TRBV6-3 and TRBJ1-2; no clear D. CDR3 loop: CASSYGRGYTF. The CDR3 DNA sequence: TGTGCCAGCAGTTACGGCCGGGGCTACACCTTC.